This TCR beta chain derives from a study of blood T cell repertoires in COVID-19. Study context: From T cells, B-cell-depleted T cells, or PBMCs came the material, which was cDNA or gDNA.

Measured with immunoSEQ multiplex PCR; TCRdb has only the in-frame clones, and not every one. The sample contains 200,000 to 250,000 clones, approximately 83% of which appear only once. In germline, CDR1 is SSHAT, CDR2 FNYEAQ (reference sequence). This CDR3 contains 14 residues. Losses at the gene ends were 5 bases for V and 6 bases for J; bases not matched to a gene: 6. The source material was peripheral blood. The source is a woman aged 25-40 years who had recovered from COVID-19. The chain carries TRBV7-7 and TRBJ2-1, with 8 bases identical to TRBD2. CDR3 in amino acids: CASSPWTSFNEQFF. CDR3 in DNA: TGTGCCAGCAGCCCCTGGACTAGCTTCAATGAGCAGTTCTTC.